This entry lists 18 T cell receptor beta chains sequenced from one sample in a study of blood T cell repertoires in COVID-19. Profiling relied on immunoSEQ multiplex PCR, and the TCRdb table lists in-frame clones only, not all of them. Of fewer than 300,000 clones in the sample, roughly 84% were seen once. Sequencing was performed on peripheral blood. The receptors were sampled from a human donor in a cohort sampled during active COVID-19.

The sample holds one count of this clone. The V gene is TRBV5-1, the J gene TRBJ2-2; 12 bases line up with TRBD2. Trimming removed 5 bases from V and 8 bases from J; junction bases left unmatched: 7. This CDR3 has 15 residues. Germline CDR1 SGHRS, CDR2 YFSETQ. In nucleotides, the CDR3 is TGCGCCAGCAGAGGACTAGCGGGATATGTTGGGGAGCTGTTTTTT. Its translation is CASRGLAGYVGELFF.

The chain couples TRBV5-1 to TRBJ1-2, with D possibly TRBD1 on 5 matching bases. This CDR3 contains 12 residues. Trimming took 0 bases from V and 6 from J, leaving 6 bases between them. Germline lookup yields CDR1 SGHRS and CDR2 YFSETQ. The CDR3 loop is CASSLARDGYTF. The CDR3 coding sequence is TGCGCCAGCAGCTTGGCCAGGGATGGCTACACCTTC.

The V call is TRBV5-4, the J call TRBJ2-7; a possible D gene is TRBD1 (6 bases). V dropped 4 bases and J dropped 6 bases, with 11 bases sitting between them. This CDR3 contains 12 residues. The germline gives CDR1 SGHNT, CDR2 YYREEE (reference sequence). The chain's CDR3 is CASSPTGFEQYF. The CDR3 region has the DNA TGTGCCAGCAGCCCCACAGGGTTCGAGCAGTACTTC.

The chain links TRBV19 to TRBJ1-6; D unclear. The CDR3 contains 13 residues. The germline gives CDR1 LNHDA, CDR2 SQIVND (reference sequence). V shed 7 bases and J shed 7 bases, with 11 bases lying between them. The CDR3, as DNA: TGTGCCAGTAATTTCCGGGGAAATTCACCCCTCCACTTT. It codes for CASNFRGNSPLHF.

This clone was counted once. The chain employs TRBV29-1 and TRBJ1-2; 10 bases match TRBD1. From germline, CDR1 is SQVTM and CDR2 ANQGSEA. The CDR3 runs 11 residues. V trimming: 8 bases; J trimming: 8 bases; junction bases outside the gene matches: 5. The CDR3 spells CSLGTGAGYTF. The DNA of the CDR3 is TGCAGCCTCGGGACAGGGGCGGGCTACACCTTC.

The CDR3 spells CASSEEGRGGRELFF. CDR3 nucleotides: TGCGCCAGCAGCGAGGAGGGAAGAGGCGGCAGGGAGCTGTTTTTT. The chain is built from TRBV5-1 and TRBJ2-2; D possibly corresponds to TRBD2 (6 bases). The CDR3 is made up of 15 amino acids. Germline V gene sequence: CDR1 SGHRS, CDR2 YFSETQ. Trimming took off 4 bases at V and 9 bases at J, with 19 bases between the two ends.

The V call is TRBV4-1, the J call TRBJ2-7, with 10 bases that match TRBD1. Germline V gene sequence: CDR1 MGHRA, CDR2 YSYEKL. Losses at the gene ends were 1 base for V and 4 bases for J; bases not matched to a gene: 1. This CDR3 is built from 14 residues. The CDR3 bases are TGCGCCAGCAGCCAAGGACAGGGGGCTTACGAGCAGTACTTC. It is translated as CASSQGQGAYEQYF.

This sequence joins TRBV4-3 and TRBJ1-2; D is undetermined. The CDR3 is 13 residues long. V lost 3 bases, J lost 2 bases, and 7 bases lay in between. CDR1 LGHNA and CDR2 YSLEER come from the germline V gene. The CDR3 loop reads CASSQGRNYGYTF. The CDR3 nucleotides read TGCGCCAGCAGCCAGGGGAGAAACTATGGCTACACCTTC.

The J gene is TRBJ1-5, the V gene TRBV12-3 or TRBV12-4, with a tentative D call TRBD1 (6 bases). This CDR3 has 12 residues. The V end was cut by 6 bases, the J end by 6 bases, with 9 bases between. The CDR3 spells CASRGAGQPQHF. CDR3 DNA: TGTGCCAGCAGGGGGGCGGGTCAGCCCCAGCATTTT.

This sequence joins TRBV4-3 and TRBJ1-1; TRBD1 matches 9 bases. The V and J ends lost 0 bases and 1 base, in that order; junction bases with no gene match: 9. This CDR3 has 18 residues. Germline-derived CDR1 and CDR2 are LGHNA and YSLEER. The CDR3 sequence: CASSQEVNRGLANTEAFF. As DNA, the CDR3 is TGCGCCAGCAGCCAAGAGGTTAACAGGGGGCTTGCGAACACTGAAGCTTTCTTT.

V gene TRBV14 combines with J gene TRBJ2-1, with TRBD2 matching 9 bases. After removal of 5 bases from V and 12 bases from J, the junction contained 17 bases not matched to a gene. The CDR3 has 16 residues. Germline assignment: CDR1 SGHDN and CDR2 FVKESK. The CDR3 region has the DNA TGTGCCAGCAGCACCGCGGGACTAGCCCGTGGCTCCCGGCAGTTCTTC. Translation gives CASSTAGLARGSRQFF.

CDR3: CASSRGQVATGYTF. The CDR3 bases are TGTGCCAGCAGCAGGGGACAGGTCGCGACTGGCTACACCTTC. The chain combines TRBV5-8 with TRBJ1-2, with 8 bases aligning to TRBD1. CDR1 and CDR2 from the germline V gene are SGHTS and YDEGEE. CDR3 length equals 14 residues. J was trimmed by 7 bases and V by 4 bases; bases with no gene match: 9.

V is TRBV5-5 and J is TRBJ1-1, with D unclear. The germline CDR1 and CDR2 sequences are SGHKS and YYEKEE (reference sequence). Trimming left V 3 bases short and J 8 bases short, with 11 bases between. This CDR3 has 12 residues. The CDR3 here is CASSWSFGEAFF. In DNA form, the CDR3 reads TGTGCCAGCAGCTGGAGCTTCGGAGAAGCTTTCTTT.

The chain uses TRBV11-1 and TRBJ2-7, with D perhaps TRBD1 (5 bases). Trimming shortened V by 3 bases and J by 5 bases, and 8 bases separated the two germline ends. CDR3 length: 12 residues. Germline lookup yields CDR1 SGHAT and CDR2 FQDESV (reference sequence). The CDR3 nucleotides read TGTGCCAGCAGCTTTAGACAGAACGAGCAGTACTTC. It translates to CASSFRQNEQYF.

The chain links TRBV9 to TRBJ2-3, with D perhaps TRBD2 (6 bases). V shed 0 bases and J shed 2 bases, with 13 bases lying between them. The germline gives CDR1 SGDLS, CDR2 YYNGEE. CDR3 length: 16 amino acids. The CDR3 loop is CASSVGSGLDTDTQYF. CDR3 nucleotides: TGTGCCAGCAGCGTAGGGTCGGGACTCGACACAGATACGCAGTATTTT.

This rearrangement joins TRBV23-1 to TRBJ1-1; unclear D gene. TRBV23-1 carries the ORF label, with uncertain function. This CDR3 has 14 residues. Trimming took 4 bases from V and 3 from J, leaving 12 bases between them. The CDR3 DNA reads as TGCGCCAGCAGTCGGTGGGCGGGATACACTGAAGCTTTCTTT. It is translated as CASSRWAGYTEAFF.

The chain has TRBV7-2 and TRBJ1-5; 10 bases line up with TRBD1. This CDR3 region has 15 residues. Germline V lookup: CDR1 SGHTA, CDR2 FQGNSA. The ends lost 3 bases at V and 1 base at J; junction bases unmatched: 0. CDR3 loop: CASSLDRGSNQPQHF. DNA for the CDR3: TGTGCCAGCAGCTTGGACAGGGGGAGCAATCAGCCCCAGCATTTT.

The rearrangement uses TRBV4-1 and TRBJ1-1; tentatively, D is TRBD1 (5 bases). The CDR3 has 17 amino acids. The germline CDR1 and CDR2 sequences are MGHRA and YSYEKL. V lost 0 bases to trimming and J lost 6 bases, with 20 bases between them. Written as DNA, the CDR3 is TGCGCCAGCAGCCAAGAAACCGTGGCAGGGTTTGGGGCTGAAGCTTTCTTT. This encodes CASSQETVAGFGAEAFF.